What follows is one T cell receptor (beta chain) and its context. Its cognate antigen has yet to be identified. The sample holds no much larger clone one base away, and base qualities are not on file. The junction carries 10 bases between V and J, which are trimmed by 9 bases and 4 bases respectively. The CDR3 runs 11 residues from the cysteine to the phenylalanine. Left in the record is the CDR3 DNA by itself, 33 bases read in frame from the first base. The germline V gene supplies CDR1 SNHLY and CDR2 FYNNEI. Collaborating institutions collected whole blood in K2EDTA tubes following their own protocols. For TCRbeta analysis, collaborators shipped samples in one of three forms: frozen whole blood, isolated PBMCs, or DNA extracted from either of those sample types. TCRbeta CDR3 regions were amplified from genomic DNA by means of the immunoSEQ Assay, a bias-controlled multiplex PCR. The original methods were these. The number of nucleated cells in each sample was estimated by amplification of reference gene primers within the assay. To quantify the absolute abundance of each unique TCRbeta CDR3 rearrangement, sequence reads were collapsed and filtered. For each sample, productive Simpson clonality was calculated as the square root of Simpson's diversity index over productive rearrangements. TCRdb provides this immuneACCESS table in a form limited to in-frame rearrangements. Some clones are lacking; in checked studies, under half of them reflect an unresolved V gene, and why the rest are absent is not known. Clonal size and the V and J genes are those of that table, whereas D and trimming came from the DNA. This sample holds roughly 100,000 clones; about 90% were observed only once. The top ten hold 6.2% of the sample.

These data come from a study of blood T cell repertoires in COVID-19 (dated by TCRdb to 2018 to 2020). For context, the study as a whole: Samples from collaborators originated in the United States, Italy and Spain and spanned both the acute and convalescent phases of COVID-19. The prospective study material was composed of cDNA or gDNA derived from T cells, B-cell-depleted T cells, or PBMCs. Subjects who had been exposed to COVID-19, were actively infected with it, or had recovered from it provided the deeply sampled blood TCRbeta repertoires that made up the dataset. A freely available public database, intended as a resource for researchers studying the immune response to SARS-CoV-2, is where the repertoires were released. Samples came from the ongoing ImmuneRACE study (first 160 participants) plus 1,254 subjects from 6 global collaborators. Sample metadata almost always included a de-identified subject ID, COVID-19 status, age in years and sex. HLA class I and class II types, where available, came from metadata supplied by the sample provider rather than from assay-based typing. General study outcomes and caveats: How much clinical and demographic metadata was included differed by source and by participant, and the metadata was provided uncurated.

The origin of this receptor is a human donor in a cohort sampled during active COVID-19. The chain links TRBV2 with TRBJ2-7, and the D gene may be TRBD1, 5 bases matching. Sequences were obtained from peripheral blood. The DNA sequence follows: TGTGCCAGTTTAAGACAGTACGAGCAGTACTTC. Translation gives CASLRQYEQYF.